This is a list of T cell receptor beta chains from one sample in a study of shared clonotypes between healthy human individuals. TCRdb's copy holds only in-frame clones and misses some; the assay was immunoSEQ multiplex PCR. The sample lists roughly 2.2 million clones; less than 95% were seen once. The sequenced sample was naive CD4+ T cells from PBMCs. The receptor source for this set is a man aged 18-30 years in good health. Some clones in this sample may be carry-over from other donors' samples. Each CDR3 is given with its conserved first and last residue. The D gene is left open where the match is weak. Size is omitted from some rows. Given values are once, few, many or a class for expanded clones.

D gene	clone size	V gene	J gene	CDR3 DNA	CDR3 protein
TRBD1	-	TRBV27	TRBJ2-5	TGTGCCAGCAGCCCCGGACAGGCCGGGCGAGAGACCCAGTACTTC	CASSPGQAGRETQYF
-	-	TRBV6-5	TRBJ2-2	TGTGCCAGCAGTTACTCTCGGGGCGGGGAGCTGTTTTTT	CASSYSRGGELFF
-	-	TRBV19	TRBJ1-4	TGTGCCAGTAGCCGAAGAGGGTTTAGAACTAATGAAAAACTGTTTTTT	CASSRRGFRTNEKLFF
-	-	TRBV18	TRBJ2-7	TGTGCCAGCTCACCAAGTCAAAGCTCCTACGAGCAGTACTTC	CASSPSQSSYEQYF
-	-	TRBV6-1	TRBJ2-7	TGTGCCAGCAGTCCGGGACCAAGCACCTACGAGCAGTACTTC	CASSPGPSTYEQYF
-	-	TRBV6-6	TRBJ1-2	TGTGCCAGCTCGGGCCAATCGTACACCTTC	CASSGQSYTF
-	-	TRBV6-4	TRBJ2-7	TGTGCCACCCACCCTGAGAGGGCCAGGGTTGGTCACGAGCAGTACTTC	CATHPERARVGHEQYF
-	-	TRBV4-1	TRBJ2-7	TGCGCCAGCAGCCCATCAGCCAGAGATCTAGGAGAGCAGTACTTC	CASSPSARDLGEQYF
-	-	TRBV4-2	TRBJ1-1	TGTGCCAGCAGCCAAGATCGGTACAGGGAGAACACTGAAGCTTTCTTT	CASSQDRYRENTEAFF
TRBD1	few	TRBV18	TRBJ1-1	TGTGCCAGCTCACGAAACCAGGGGGGCACTGAAGCTTTCTTT	CASSRNQGGTEAFF
-	once	TRBV7-2	TRBJ1-4	TGTGCCAGCAGCTCGGACCGGTCTAATGAAAAACTGTTTTTT	CASSSDRSNEKLFF
TRBD1	-	TRBV28	TRBJ1-1	TGTGCCAGCAGTTCCTACAGGGGGCGTCCTGAAGCTTTCTTT	CASSSYRGRPEAFF
-	-	TRBV19	TRBJ2-7	TGTGCCAGTCGCCCCCGGGGGGCAATCTACGAGCAGTACTTC	CASRPRGAIYEQYF
-	once	TRBV25-1	TRBJ2-5	TGTGCCAGCAGTGAATCTCGGGAAGCGGAGACCCAGTACTTC	CASSESREAETQYF
-	-	TRBV10-3	TRBJ1-4	TGTGCCATCAGTGAGGTTACCAAGGAAAAACTGTTTTTT	CAISEVTKEKLFF
TRBD2	-	TRBV5-1	TRBJ2-5	TGCGCCAGCAGCTTGAGTATTAGCGGGGGGCAAGAGACCCAGTACTTC	CASSLSISGGQETQYF
TRBD2	-	TRBV9	TRBJ2-1	TGTGCCAGCAGCGCCGGGACTAGGGACTACAATGAGCAGTTCTTC	CASSAGTRDYNEQFF
TRBD1	once	TRBV28	TRBJ1-2	TGTGCCAGCAGGCTCTCTCGGACAGGGGTTGACTATGGCTACACCTTC	CASRLSRTGVDYGYTF
TRBD1	-	TRBV10-3	TRBJ1-2	TGTGCCTCAACACCCGCCAGGGGGTCATGGTATGGCTACACCTTC	CASTPARGSWYGYTF
TRBD1	-	TRBV5-6	TRBJ1-1	TGTGCCAGCAGCTTGGAGACAGGGGAGGGAAGGACTGAAGCTTTCTTT	CASSLETGEGRTEAFF
-	-	TRBV28	TRBJ2-7	TGTGCCAGCACAGGTGACGCGACACTTTACTTC	CASTGDATLYF
-	-	TRBV28	TRBJ1-1	TGTGCCAGCAGCTACCCACCTGATGGACGGGCTTTCTTT	CASSYPPDGRAFF
TRBD2	-	TRBV4-3	TRBJ2-7	TGCGCCAGCAGCCAAAAACCGGGAGGGACTAGCGCCATCCTCCTCTACGAGCAGTACTTC	CASSQKPGGTSAILLYEQYF
-	-	TRBV18	TRBJ2-3	TGTGCCAGCTCACCACCCTCGGTAGATACGCAGTATTTT	CASSPPSVDTQYF
TRBD2	-	TRBV2	TRBJ2-5	TGTGCCAGCAGGGGAGGGCAGGGCGGGCAAGAGACCCAGTACTTC	CASRGGQGGQETQYF
TRBD2	-	TRBV5-4	TRBJ2-3	TGTGCCAGCAGCCGGAGACTAGCGGGAGGGGGAGATACGCAGTATTTT	CASSRRLAGGGDTQYF
-	once	TRBV28	TRBJ2-7	TGTGCCAGCAGTCACCGATACGAGCAGTACTTC	CASSHRYEQYF
-	-	TRBV9	TRBJ2-1	TGTGCCAGCAGCGTAGGGTCGCTGCTCCTATCCTACAATGAGCAGTTCTTC	CASSVGSLLLSYNEQFF
TRBD1	-	TRBV27	TRBJ2-7	TGTGCCAGCACGGGACAGGGGGCTTACGAGCAGTACTTC	CASTGQGAYEQYF
TRBD1	-	TRBV29-1	TRBJ1-1	TGCAGCGTTCGCAGAGGGGGGACAGGGGACACTGAAGCTTTCTTT	CSVRRGGTGDTEAFF
-	-	TRBV19	TRBJ1-4	TGTGCCAGTAGTCGGCCAGGGCTGAATGAAAAACTGTTTTTT	CASSRPGLNEKLFF
TRBD2	-	TRBV12-5	TRBJ2-7	TGTGCTAGTGGTTCGCAGCGGGAGACCTACGAGCAGTACTTC	CASGSQRETYEQYF
-	-	TRBV30	TRBJ2-3	TGTGCCTGGAGTTTCTCGGGAACAGATACGCAGTATTTT	CAWSFSGTDTQYF
-	-	TRBV19	TRBJ1-2	TGTGCCAGTAGTACCCAGTGGCGGGGGAACTATGGCTACACCTTC	CASSTQWRGNYGYTF